These T cell receptor beta chains were read from a single sample in a study of PD-L1 blockade in urothelial cancer. Assay: immunoSEQ multiplex PCR; the TCRdb copy retains only in-frame clones and omits some. The data show under 40,000 clones, roughly nine tenths seen once. This specimen consisted of PBMCs, obtained around atezolizumab (anti-PD-L1) treatment. The receptors shown here come from a man older than 75 with urothelial cancer. Both conserved end residues are part of each CDR3. D genes are given only for firm matches. Size values are once, few and many counts, or a class for expanded clones, and some rows have none.

CDR3 DNA,CDR3 protein,clone size,D gene,J gene,V gene
TGTGCCAGCAGTCGGACAGGGGAGACTGAAGCTTTCTTT,CASSRTGETEAFF,NA,TRBD1,TRBJ1-1,TRBV28
TGTGCCAGCAGCTCCCGATGGGCTAGCGGGAGCGGGAGCCCAGATACGCAGTATTTT,CASSSRWASGSGSPDTQYF,NA,TRBD2,TRBJ2-3,TRBV11-3
TGCGCCAGCAGTTGGACACGCCTAGACTTGAGGAGGGCCAACGTCCTGACTTTC,CASSWTRLDLRRANVLTF,NA,NA,TRBJ2-6,TRBV23-1
TGTGCCAGCACCGAACGGAGGAACACCGGGGAGCTGTTTTTT,CASTERRNTGELFF,once,NA,TRBJ2-2,TRBV2
TGCGCCAGCAGCCCCCCAGCTAGCGACCCCTACAATGAGCAGTTCTTC,CASSPPASDPYNEQFF,NA,NA,TRBJ2-1,TRBV4-1
TGTGCCAGCAGTTACTCGACAGGGGGCCGTGGCTACACCTTC,CASSYSTGGRGYTF,NA,TRBD1,TRBJ1-2,TRBV6-5
TGTGCCAGCAAAAGACAGGGGGATGGCTACACCTTC,CASKRQGDGYTF,NA,TRBD1,TRBJ1-2,TRBV6-5
TGCGCCAGCAGTGAGGCCGGGGGGGGCTACAATGAGCAGTTCTTC,CASSEAGGGYNEQFF,NA,TRBD2,TRBJ2-1,TRBV10-1
TGTGCCTGGGGAGTGGGACAGGGGGAAGAGACCCAGTACTTC,CAWGVGQGEETQYF,NA,TRBD1,TRBJ2-5,TRBV30
TGCGCCAGCAGCTTTGTTGGGACAGGGGAGGATACGCAGTATTTT,CASSFVGTGEDTQYF,few,TRBD1,TRBJ2-3,TRBV5-1
TGTGCCAGCTCACTTCTAGGACAGTTCTCTGGAAACACCATATATTTT,CASSLLGQFSGNTIYF,NA,NA,TRBJ1-3,TRBV18
TGTGCTCGCACCCCAGCGGGCTCCTACAATGAGCAGTTCTTC,CARTPAGSYNEQFF,NA,NA,TRBJ2-1,TRBV2
TGCGCCAGCAGCCTCTCCAACACAGGGGGCGGTGGCTACACCTTC,CASSLSNTGGGGYTF,NA,TRBD1,TRBJ1-2,TRBV5-1
TGTGCCAGTCAGAAACCAGGGCGCCCCTACGAGCAGTACTTC,CASQKPGRPYEQYF,NA,NA,TRBJ2-7,TRBV27
TGCGCCAGCAGCCGGACTAGCGGAACATACGAGCAGTACTTC,CASSRTSGTYEQYF,NA,TRBD2,TRBJ2-7,TRBV5-1
TGCGCCAGCAGTCCCTACCTAGCGGGAGTCCCCCTCGAGCAGTACTTC,CASSPYLAGVPLEQYF,NA,TRBD2,TRBJ2-7,TRBV5-1
TGTGCTAGTATCCCCCGGGACAACCAAAAAGATACGCAGTATTTT,CASIPRDNQKDTQYF,NA,NA,TRBJ2-3,TRBV12-5
TGTGCCAGCAGCCAATTGACAGGGGGCGCGGGAGAGCAGTACTTC,CASSQLTGGAGEQYF,NA,TRBD1,TRBJ2-7,TRBV13
TGTGCCAGCAGCCACCTTAGTGGGGGGAAAGAGACCCAGTACTTC,CASSHLSGGKETQYF,NA,NA,TRBJ2-5,TRBV11-2
TGTGCCAGCAGCTTAGTAGGGACAGCTATGAACACTGAAGCTTTCTTT,CASSLVGTAMNTEAFF,NA,TRBD1,TRBJ1-1,TRBV7-2
TGTGCCATACGGGCAGGGGGCACAGATACGCAGTATTTT,CAIRAGGTDTQYF,NA,NA,TRBJ2-3,TRBV5-4
TGTGCCAGCACCCAGGGTGTTGGGAATCAGCCCCAGCATTTT,CASTQGVGNQPQHF,NA,NA,TRBJ1-5,TRBV6-6
TGCGCCAGCAAAGTTGACAGGGGGTCGTCCGAGCAGTTCTTC,CASKVDRGSSEQFF,NA,TRBD1,TRBJ2-1,TRBV10-2
TGCGCCAGCAGCTATGGTGTTCCCCTCTTGGCTAGCGGGCTAAGCTACGAGCAGTACTTC,CASSYGVPLLASGLSYEQYF,NA,TRBD2,TRBJ2-7,TRBV5-1
TGTGCCAGCAGCCGCGACTTTTACACGCAGTATTTT,CASSRDFYTQYF,NA,NA,TRBJ2-3,TRBV6-6
TGCGCCAGCAGCCAGACAGGGGGTAGCAATCAGCCCCAGCATTTT,CASSQTGGSNQPQHF,NA,TRBD1,TRBJ1-5,TRBV4-1
TGTGCCAGCAGCATGGGGGGAGGGTGGGACACTGAAGCTTTCTTT,CASSMGGGWDTEAFF,NA,NA,TRBJ1-1,TRBV5-4
TGTGCCAGCAGCTCCGCTGGGGGGGCTGGGGCCAACGTCCTGACTTTC,CASSSAGGAGANVLTF,NA,TRBD2,TRBJ2-6,TRBV11-2
TGTGCCAGCAGTTTGACAGGGCCGCCCTACGAGCAGTACTTC,CASSLTGPPYEQYF,NA,TRBD1,TRBJ2-7,TRBV6-5